Shown below are 18 T cell receptor beta chains from a single sample sequenced in a study of shared clonotypes between healthy human individuals. Some clones are missing from TCRdb's copy, which holds only in-frame ones; the method was immunoSEQ multiplex PCR. The table includes about 120,000 clones, about 70% detected once. Source material: memory CD8+ T cells sorted from blood. Subset: CD45RO+ cells pooled with CCR7-negative TemRA cells. The receptors were sampled from a woman under 40 in good health.

CDR3 sequence (DNA): TGTGCCAGCAGTGACAGGAACTTCGGCAATCAGCCCCAGCATTTT. Translation: CASSDRNFGNQPQHF. V gene TRBV28 combines with J gene TRBJ1-5, with D perhaps TRBD1 (6 bases). There are 15 residues in the CDR3. Trimming removed 5 bases from V and 2 bases from J, with 13 bases in between. Per the germline V gene, CDR1 is MDHEN and CDR2 is SYDVKM.

This clone was seen at least ten times. The chain's CDR3 is CATSRDYNERSYEAFF. Here the CDR3 DNA reads TGTGCCACCAGCAGAGATTATAACGAAAGGTCGTATGAAGCTTTCTTT. The chain combines TRBV15 with TRBJ1-1, with D uncertain. The CDR3 contains 16 residues. The ends were cut back, 0 bases at V and 7 bases at J, with 18 bases in the middle. Germline lookup yields CDR1 LNHNV and CDR2 YYDKDF (reference sequence).

V is TRBV7-5 and J is TRBJ1-2. TRBV7-5 corresponds to a pseudogene. This CDR3 region has 14 residues. The CDR3 nucleotides read TGTGCCAGCACCCCCGCGGGCAGAAACTATGGCTACACCTTC. Translation gives CASTPAGRNYGYTF.

This chain links TRBV29-1 with TRBJ2-3; TRBD2 agrees at 13 bases. V shed 4 bases and J 2 bases; nucleotides not matched to a gene: 15. The CDR3 has 19 amino acids. Looked up from germline, CDR1 is SQVTM and CDR2 is ANQGSEA. This CDR3 reads CSVGGILAGGPDHTDTQYF. The DNA for the CDR3 is TGCAGCGTTGGGGGGATACTAGCGGGAGGGCCTGATCACACAGATACGCAGTATTTT.

This rearrangement joins TRBV19 to TRBJ2-7, with 14 nucleotides matching TRBD2. V lost 4 bases and J lost 4; bases outside the gene matches: 12. The CDR3 runs to 18 residues. Germline V gene data show CDR1 as LNHDA and CDR2 as SQIVND (reference sequence). CDR3 amino acids: CASSTGTSGRPQLYEQYF. In nucleotides, the CDR3 is TGTGCCAGTAGTACCGGGACTAGCGGGAGACCACAGTTGTACGAGCAGTACTTC. Supplemented by reference TRBV19 and TRBJ2-7, the full variable domain reads DGGITQSPKYLFRKEGQNVTLSCEQNLNHDAMYWYRQDPGQGLRLIYYSQIVNDFQKGDIAEGYSVSREKKESFPLTVTSAQKNPTAFYLCASSTGTSGRPQLYEQYFGPGTRLTVT.

The chain employs TRBV7-8 and TRBJ2-7, with 7 bases identical to TRBD1. V shed 5 bases and J 1 base; nucleotides not matched to a gene: 5. There are 14 residues in the CDR3. Looked up from germline, CDR1 is SGHVS and CDR2 is FQNEAQ. The chain's CDR3 is CASSRGPRSYEQYF. In DNA form, the CDR3 reads TGTGCCAGCAGCAGGGGGCCTCGTTCCTACGAGCAGTACTTC. The whole variable domain, remainder taken from reference TRBV7-8 and TRBJ2-7, is GAGVSQSPRYKVAKRGQDVALRCDPISGHVSLFWYQQALGQGPEFLTYFQNEAQLDKSGLPSDRFFAERPEGSVSTLKIQRTQQEDSAVYLCASSRGPRSYEQYFGPGTRLTVT.

This chain links TRBV10-3 with TRBJ2-1; the D is unclear. CDR1 is ENHRY, CDR2 SYGVKD, per germline. V dropped 6 bases and J dropped 1 base, with 13 bases sitting between them. The CDR3 has 15 residues. Here the CDR3 reads CAISPADLSYNEQFF. The CDR3 DNA is TGTGCCATCAGCCCCGCAGACTTGTCCTACAATGAGCAGTTCTTC.

V usage is TRBV29-1 and J usage is TRBJ1-4; 7 nucleotides match TRBD1. There are 14 residues in the CDR3. Germline V gene data show CDR1 as SQVTM and CDR2 as ANQGSEA. Trimming took 6 bases from V and 2 from J; bases not matched to a gene: 6. The DNA for the CDR3 is TGCAGCGTAACTAAGGGGGCGACTAATGAAAAACTGTTTTTT. This gives the protein CSVTKGATNEKLFF.

V is TRBV16 and J is TRBJ2-2; TRBD2 matches 12 bases. V was pared by 4 bases and J by 6 bases, with 6 bases of the junction left unmatched. Germline assignment: CDR1 KGHSY and CDR2 FQNENV. The CDR3 length is 16 residues. The CDR3 here is CASSPTSGSFSGELFF. CDR3 sequence (DNA): TGTGCCAGCAGCCCGACTAGCGGGAGTTTCTCCGGGGAGCTGTTTTTT.

About this clone itself: One base away lies a much larger clone, so this may be a sequencing read error. The chain uses TRBV6-6 and TRBJ1-5; TRBD1 aligns across 8 bases. Germline V CDR1 and CDR2: MNHNY, SVGAGI (reference sequence). Losses at the gene ends were 4 bases for V and 2 bases for J; bases not matched to a gene: 1. CDR3 length: 14 residues. The DNA for the CDR3 is TGTGCCAGCAGTTTGACAGGGGGCAATCAGCCCCAGCATTTT. Translated, it gives CASSLTGGNQPQHF.

This chain connects TRBV7-6 to TRBJ2-3, with D possibly being TRBD2 (6 bases). Germline V gene lookup returns CDR1 SGHVS and CDR2 FNYEAQ. Trimming stripped 0 bases from V and 4 bases from J, with 8 bases between. The CDR3 consists of 14 residues. The CDR3 loop reads CASSLAGSSDTQYF. The DNA of the CDR3 is TGTGCCAGCAGCTTAGCCGGGAGCTCAGATACGCAGTATTTT.

V and J are TRBV2 and TRBJ2-7, with D perhaps TRBD1 (7 bases). The germline V gene has CDR1 SNHLY and CDR2 FYNNEI. There are 14 residues in the CDR3. The V end lost 3 bases, the J end lost 4 bases, and 13 bases lay between the germline ends. The chain's CDR3 is CASSDRGEEYEQYF. Written as DNA, the CDR3 is TGTGCCAGCAGTGACAGGGGGGAGGAGTACGAGCAGTACTTC.

This clone was observed once. Sequence at one end of the junction differs from germline and may be a read error. The J gene is TRBJ2-1, the V gene TRBV4-1, with 7 bases fitting TRBD2. Germline CDR1 reads MGHRA; CDR2 reads YSYEKL. This CDR3 spans 15 amino acids. The CDR3 sequence: CASSPTSAGDNEQFF. Written as DNA, the CDR3 is TGTGCCAGCAGCCCAACTAGCGCAGGTGACAATGAGCAGTTCTTC.

The chain links TRBV4-2 to TRBJ2-7; D possibly corresponds to TRBD2 (5 bases). The V end was cut by 5 bases, the J end by 0 bases, with 11 bases between. The CDR3 spans 14 residues. Per the germline V gene, CDR1 is LGHNA and CDR2 is YNFKEQ. Here the CDR3 reads CASSGRGSSYEQYF. Here the CDR3 DNA reads TGTGCCAGCAGCGGAAGAGGGAGCTCCTACGAGCAGTACTTC.

V usage is TRBV28 and J usage is TRBJ2-7, with 7 nucleotides matching TRBD2. The CDR3 length is 14 residues. J was trimmed by 5 bases and V by 1 base; bases with no gene match: 5. Germline V gives CDR1 MDHEN, CDR2 SYDVKM. This CDR3 reads CASSLSEREDEQYF. The DNA of the CDR3 is TGTGCCAGCAGTTTATCCGAACGGGAGGACGAGCAGTACTTC.

V and J are TRBV2 and TRBJ1-1; D perhaps matches TRBD1 (5 bases). The CDR3 covers 16 residues. With 2 bases removed from V and 4 bases from J, the gap between germline ends came to 17 bases. CDR1 and CDR2 (germline): SNHLY, FYNNEI. The CDR3 protein is CASSEWDRNTGTEAFF. The CDR3 DNA reads TGTGCCAGCAGTGAATGGGACCGGAATACGGGCACTGAAGCTTTCTTT.

The chain couples TRBV10-3 to TRBJ1-4; D is unclear. Trimming cost V 0 bases and J 7 bases, with 3 bases left between them. Germline-derived CDR1 and CDR2 are ENHRY and SYGVKD. The CDR3 length is 12 residues. CDR3 bases: TGTGCCATCAGTGAGTCAGCTGAAAAACTGTTTTTT. This gives the protein CAISESAEKLFF.

Only one count was recorded for this clone. This chain joins TRBV9 and TRBJ2-1; 13 bases are a match to TRBD2. Germline V gives CDR1 SGDLS, CDR2 YYNGEE. Germline trimming cut 0 bases from V and 1 base from J; bases unmatched to any gene: 7. This CDR3 contains 19 residues. CDR3 in DNA: TGTGCCAGCAGCGTAGCAGGACTAGCGGGAGAGGCATCCTACAATGAGCAGTTCTTC. Its protein is CASSVAGLAGEASYNEQFF. Full variable domain (remainder filled in from reference TRBV9 and TRBJ2-1): DSGVTQTPKHLITATGQRVTLRCSPRSGDLSVYWYQQSLDQGLQFLIQYYNGEERAKGNILERFSAQQFPDLHSELNLSSLELGDSALYFCASSVAGLAGEASYNEQFFGPGTRLTVL.